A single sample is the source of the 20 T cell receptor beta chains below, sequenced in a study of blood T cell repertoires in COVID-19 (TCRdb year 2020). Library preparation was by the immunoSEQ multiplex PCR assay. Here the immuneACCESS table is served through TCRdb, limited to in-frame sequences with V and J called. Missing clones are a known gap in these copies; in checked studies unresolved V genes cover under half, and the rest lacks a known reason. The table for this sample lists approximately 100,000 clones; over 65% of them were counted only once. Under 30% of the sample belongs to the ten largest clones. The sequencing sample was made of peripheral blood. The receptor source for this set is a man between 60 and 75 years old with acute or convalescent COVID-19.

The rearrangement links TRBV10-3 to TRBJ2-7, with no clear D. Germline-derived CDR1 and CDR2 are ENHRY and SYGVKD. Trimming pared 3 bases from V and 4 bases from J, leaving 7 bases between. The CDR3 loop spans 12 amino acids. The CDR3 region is CAISDISYEQYV. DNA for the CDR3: TGTGCCATCAGTGATATCAGTTACGAGCAGTACGTC.

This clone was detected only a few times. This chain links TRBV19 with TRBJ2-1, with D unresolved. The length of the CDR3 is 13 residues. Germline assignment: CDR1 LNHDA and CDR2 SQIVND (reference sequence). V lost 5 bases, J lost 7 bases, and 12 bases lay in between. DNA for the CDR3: TGTGCCAGTAGTCGGCAGGCTCGAAATGAGCAGTTCTTC. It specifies CASSRQARNEQFF.

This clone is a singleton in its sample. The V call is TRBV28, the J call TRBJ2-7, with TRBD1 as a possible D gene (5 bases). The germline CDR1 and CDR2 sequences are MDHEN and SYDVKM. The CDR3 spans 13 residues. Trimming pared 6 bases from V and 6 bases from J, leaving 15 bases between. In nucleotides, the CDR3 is TGTGCCAGCAGCCCCCAGGGAACAGGCGAGCAGTACTTC. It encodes CASSPQGTGEQYF.

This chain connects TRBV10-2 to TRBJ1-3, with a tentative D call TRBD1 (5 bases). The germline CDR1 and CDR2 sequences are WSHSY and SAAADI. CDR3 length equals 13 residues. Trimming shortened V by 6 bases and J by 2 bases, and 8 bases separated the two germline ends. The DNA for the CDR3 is TGCGCCAGCAGGGCGGGGGCTGGAAACACCATATATTTT. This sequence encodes CASRAGAGNTIYF.

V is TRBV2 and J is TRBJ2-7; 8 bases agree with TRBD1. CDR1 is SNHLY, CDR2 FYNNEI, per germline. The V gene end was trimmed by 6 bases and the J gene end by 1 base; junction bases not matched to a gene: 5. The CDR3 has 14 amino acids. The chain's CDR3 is CASSADRDSYEQYF. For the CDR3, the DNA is TGTGCCAGCAGCGCGGACAGGGATTCCTACGAGCAGTACTTC.

The CDR3 nucleotides read TGTGCCAGCTCACCTCCGACTAGCGGGGTGGCCAATGAGCAGTTCTTC. It translates to CASSPPTSGVANEQFF. The gene calls are TRBV18 and TRBJ2-1, with 11 positions matching TRBD2. V was pared by 3 bases and J by 6 bases, with 7 bases of the junction left unmatched. The germline V gene has CDR1 KGHSH and CDR2 LQKENI. CDR3 length: 16 residues.

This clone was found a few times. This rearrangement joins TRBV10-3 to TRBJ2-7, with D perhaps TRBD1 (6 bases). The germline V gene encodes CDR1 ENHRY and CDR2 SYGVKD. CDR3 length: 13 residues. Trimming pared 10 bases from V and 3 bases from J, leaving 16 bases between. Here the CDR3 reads CATRGGGDYEQYV. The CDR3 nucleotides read TGTGCCACCAGGGGTGGCGGCGACTACGAGCAGTACGTC.

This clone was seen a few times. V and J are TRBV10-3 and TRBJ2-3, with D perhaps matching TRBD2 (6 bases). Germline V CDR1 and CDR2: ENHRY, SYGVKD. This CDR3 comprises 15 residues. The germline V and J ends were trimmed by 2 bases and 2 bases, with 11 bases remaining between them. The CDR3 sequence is CAISETWGDTDTQYF. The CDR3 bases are TGTGCCATCAGTGAGACTTGGGGGGACACAGATACGCAGTATTTT.

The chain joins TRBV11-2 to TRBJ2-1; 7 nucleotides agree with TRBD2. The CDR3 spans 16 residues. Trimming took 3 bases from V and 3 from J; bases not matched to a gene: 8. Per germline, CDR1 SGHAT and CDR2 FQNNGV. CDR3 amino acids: CASSLAGLGLYNEQFF. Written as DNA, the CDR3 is TGTGCCAGCAGCTTGGCCGGACTAGGACTCTACAATGAGCAGTTCTTC.

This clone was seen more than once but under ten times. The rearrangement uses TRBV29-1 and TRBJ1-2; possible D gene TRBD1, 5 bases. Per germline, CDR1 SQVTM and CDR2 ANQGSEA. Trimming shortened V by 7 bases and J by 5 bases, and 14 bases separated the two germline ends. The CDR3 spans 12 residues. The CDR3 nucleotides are TGCAGCGCCCAAAAGGGGAGGTATGGCTACACCTTC. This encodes CSAQKGRYGYTF.

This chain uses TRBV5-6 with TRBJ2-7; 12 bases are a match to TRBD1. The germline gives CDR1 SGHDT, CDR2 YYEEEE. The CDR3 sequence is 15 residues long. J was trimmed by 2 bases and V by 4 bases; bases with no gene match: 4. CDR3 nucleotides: TGTGCCAGCAGCCCGGGACAGGGGGCAACCTACGAGCAGTACTTC. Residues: CASSPGQGATYEQYF.

The CDR3 loop reads CASQGGGSSTDTQYF. Here the CDR3 DNA reads TGTGCCAGCCAGGGAGGTGGATCTAGCACAGATACGCAGTATTTT. This chain links TRBV7-9 with TRBJ2-3; possible D gene TRBD2, 6 bases. Trimming pared 8 bases from V and 0 bases from J, leaving 15 bases between. Germline CDR1 and CDR2: SEHNR and FQNEAQ (reference sequence). The CDR3 runs 15 residues.

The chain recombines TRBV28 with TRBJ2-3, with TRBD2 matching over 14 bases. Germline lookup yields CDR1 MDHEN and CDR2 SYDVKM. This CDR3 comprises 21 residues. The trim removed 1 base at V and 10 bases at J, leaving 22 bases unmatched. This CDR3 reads CASSLSTGGWVGTSGRRAQYF. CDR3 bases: TGTGCCAGCAGTTTATCCACAGGGGGCTGGGTTGGGACTAGCGGGAGAAGGGCGCAGTATTTT.

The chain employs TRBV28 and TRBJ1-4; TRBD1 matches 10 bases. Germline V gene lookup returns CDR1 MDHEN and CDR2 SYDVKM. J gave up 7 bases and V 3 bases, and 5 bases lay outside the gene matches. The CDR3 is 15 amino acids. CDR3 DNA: TGTGCCAGCAGTTTTAGCGGGACAGGGGCTGAAAAACTGTTTTTT. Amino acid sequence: CASSFSGTGAEKLFF.

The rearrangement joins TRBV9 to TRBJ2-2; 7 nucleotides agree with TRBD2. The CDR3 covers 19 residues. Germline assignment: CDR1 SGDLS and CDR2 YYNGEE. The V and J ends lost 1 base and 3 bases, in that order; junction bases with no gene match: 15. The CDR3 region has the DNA TGTGCCAGCAGCGTACTTGGCGGGAGATATGGGAGGGACACCGGGGAGCTGTTTTTT. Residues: CASSVLGGRYGRDTGELFF.

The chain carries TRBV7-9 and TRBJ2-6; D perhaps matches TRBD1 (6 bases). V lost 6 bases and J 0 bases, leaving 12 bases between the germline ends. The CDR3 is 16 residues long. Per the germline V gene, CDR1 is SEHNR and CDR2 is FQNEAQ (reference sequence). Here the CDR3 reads CASRDTGLSGANVLTF. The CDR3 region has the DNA TGTGCCAGCAGGGATACAGGGCTCTCTGGGGCCAACGTCCTGACTTTC.

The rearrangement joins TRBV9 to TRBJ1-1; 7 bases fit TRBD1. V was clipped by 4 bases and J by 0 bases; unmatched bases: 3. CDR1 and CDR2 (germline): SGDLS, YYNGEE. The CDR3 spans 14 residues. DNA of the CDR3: TGTGCCAGCAGCCTCGGGACAGTGAACACTGAAGCTTTCTTT. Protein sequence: CASSLGTVNTEAFF.

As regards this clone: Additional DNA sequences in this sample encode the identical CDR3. CDR3: CASSQDRNTEAFF. The CDR3 DNA sequence: TGTGCCAGCAGTCAGGACAGAAACACTGAAGCTTTCTTT. The chain couples TRBV2 to TRBJ1-1; D might be TRBD1 (6 bases). The CDR3 runs to 13 residues. Trimming cost V 5 bases and J 2 bases, with 9 bases left between them. Germline V lookup: CDR1 SNHLY, CDR2 FYNNEI.

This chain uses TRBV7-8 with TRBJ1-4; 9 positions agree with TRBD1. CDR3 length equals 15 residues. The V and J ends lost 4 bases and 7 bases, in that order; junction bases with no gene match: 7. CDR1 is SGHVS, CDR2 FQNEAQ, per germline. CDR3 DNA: TGTGCCAGCAGCTACCGGGACAGGGTGGGTGAAAAACTGTTTTTT. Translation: CASSYRDRVGEKLFF.

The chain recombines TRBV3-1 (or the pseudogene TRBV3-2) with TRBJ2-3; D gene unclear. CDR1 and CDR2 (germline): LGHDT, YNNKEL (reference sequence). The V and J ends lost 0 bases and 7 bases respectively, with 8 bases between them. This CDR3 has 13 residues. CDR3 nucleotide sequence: TGTGCCAGCAGCCAAGATTGGCGGAATACGCAGTATTTT. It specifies CASSQDWRNTQYF.